Each of the 31 T cell receptor beta chains below was sequenced from the same sample in a study of T-cell memory formation after mild COVID-19. MiXCR, run by TCRdb on the 5' RACE reads, gives a single entry per CDR3 protein. The data contain a few hundred thousand distinct CDR3 sequences, over 20% of them seen just once; the ten biggest clones take up under 15%. Sequenced input: PBMCs or a T cell subset sorted from them (not recorded which). Every receptor here comes from an adult woman who had mild COVID-19 (a few samples of this study predate the infection). Cell type and time point are not known.

This rearrangement joins TRBV5-5 to TRBJ2-2; tentative D call: TRBD1 (6 bases). The CDR3 has 13 residues. CDR1 and CDR2 from the germline V gene are SGHKS and YYEKEE (reference sequence). The V gene lost 3 bases and the J gene lost 3 bases, with 6 bases spanning the gap. CDR3 amino acids: CASSWTDTGELFF. The CDR3 DNA is TGTGCCAGCAGCTGGACAGACACCGGGGAGCTGTTTTTT.

This clonotype was counted a few times. The rearrangement uses TRBV20-1 and TRBJ2-7; the D is unclear. This CDR3 region has 14 residues. In germline, CDR1 is DFQATT, CDR2 SNEGSKA (reference sequence). Trimming shortened V by 1 base and J by 5 bases, and 15 bases separated the two germline ends. CDR3 sequence reads: CSARASWARDEQYF. The CDR3 nucleotides read TGCAGTGCTAGAGCAAGCTGGGCCCGGGACGAGCAGTACTTC.

This clonotype has at least ten counts. This chain links TRBV11-2 with TRBJ2-1; 8 nucleotides agree with TRBD1. Germline trimming cut 8 bases from V and 8 bases from J; bases unmatched to any gene: 14. From germline, CDR1 is SGHAT and CDR2 FQNNGV. The CDR3 length is 15 residues. The CDR3 sequence is CASGALGQGGYEQFF. As DNA, the CDR3 is TGTGCCAGCGGAGCTCTCGGACAGGGTGGATATGAGCAGTTCTTC.

This clonotype was observed a handful of times. The chain combines TRBV6-2 or TRBV6-3 with TRBJ2-3; TRBD2 is a possible D gene (5 bases). Trimming removed 0 bases at V and 0 bases at J, with 10 bases between. This CDR3 has 16 residues. The germline CDR1 and CDR2 sequences are MNHEY and SVGEGT. The CDR3: CASSYSMGGSTDTQYF. The CDR3 nucleotides read TGTGCCAGCAGTTACTCGATGGGCGGGAGCACAGATACGCAGTATTTT.

This sequence joins TRBV5-5 and TRBJ2-7; 9 nucleotides align to TRBD1. CDR3 length equals 14 residues. Per germline, CDR1 SGHKS and CDR2 YYEKEE (reference sequence). The V gene end was trimmed by 0 bases and the J gene end by 5 bases; junction bases not matched to a gene: 3. The CDR3 loop reads CASSLGDRADEQYF. The DNA of the CDR3 is TGTGCCAGCAGCTTGGGGGACAGGGCGGACGAGCAGTACTTC. The whole variable domain, filled in from reference TRBV5-5 and TRBJ2-7, reads DAGVTQSPTHLIKTRGQQVTLRCSPISGHKSVSWYQQVLGQGPQFIFQYYEKEERGRGNFPDRFSARQFPNYSSELNVNALLLGDSALYLCASSLGDRADEQYFGPGTRLTVT.

The chain combines TRBV29-1 with TRBJ2-7; no reliable D call. Trimming removed 6 bases at V and 4 bases at J, with 16 bases between. In germline, CDR1 is SQVTM, CDR2 ANQGSEA. The CDR3 loop spans 13 amino acids. The CDR3 here is CSVRTYGVYEQYF. CDR3 DNA: TGCAGCGTGCGGACGTATGGGGTATACGAGCAGTACTTC.

V is TRBV20-1 and J is TRBJ1-1, with D possibly being TRBD1 (5 bases). The V end was cut by 1 base, the J end by 1 base, with 10 bases between. From germline, CDR1 is DFQATT and CDR2 SNEGSKA (reference sequence). This CDR3 comprises 14 residues. CDR3 sequence (DNA): TGCAGTGCTAGAGGTTCCAGGGCGAACACTGAAGCTTTCTTT. Its protein product is CSARGSRANTEAFF.

This sequence joins TRBV29-1 and TRBJ1-1; D may be TRBD1 (6 bases). This CDR3 comprises 14 residues. V dropped 3 bases and J dropped 5 bases, with 16 bases sitting between them. Germline V CDR1 and CDR2: SQVTM, ANQGSEA. The CDR3 reads CSVDRAGAGTEAFF. The DNA for the CDR3 is TGCAGCGTTGATCGGGCAGGGGCCGGGACTGAAGCTTTCTTT.

This chain joins TRBV7-8 and TRBJ2-1, with 9 bases that match TRBD2. From germline, CDR1 is SGHVS and CDR2 FQNEAQ. CDR3 length: 17 amino acids. With 6 bases clipped from V and 0 bases from J, the junction kept 9 bases outside the gene matches. The CDR3 loop is CASSYPSGANSYNEQFF. In DNA, the CDR3 is TGTGCCAGCAGTTACCCTAGCGGGGCGAACTCCTACAATGAGCAGTTCTTC.

CDR3 sequence (DNA): TGCGCCAGCAGCCAAGAGGCGGGAGAAGATACGCAGTATTTT. Its translation is CASSQEAGEDTQYF. V and J are TRBV4-3 and TRBJ2-3; 7 nucleotides agree with TRBD2. V gave up 0 bases and J gave up 5 bases; unmatched junction bases: 2. This CDR3 comprises 14 residues. Germline CDR1 is LGHNA and CDR2 is YSLEER.

The CDR3 sequence is CASSSNKVSGKGTQYF. The CDR3 DNA reads TGTGCCAGCAGTTCCAACAAGGTATCGGGTAAAGGGACTCAGTACTTC. The chain employs TRBV6-5 and TRBJ2-4; D may correspond to TRBD1 or TRBD2 (5 bases each). The germline V gene has CDR1 MNHEY and CDR2 SVGAGI. The CDR3 contains 16 residues. V lost 4 bases, J lost 12 bases, and 25 bases lay in between.

In its sample, this clonotype was seen many times. J is TRBJ1-5 and V is TRBV12-3 or TRBV12-4; the D is unclear. The V end lost 1 base, the J end lost 3 bases, and 1 base lay between the germline ends. The CDR3 is 12 residues long. CDR3 loop: CASSLVNQPQHF. CDR3 DNA: TGTGCCAGCAGTTTAGTCAATCAGCCCCAGCATTTT.

This clonotype was seen many times. The V and J genes are TRBV24-1 and TRBJ2-7; 7 nucleotides agree with TRBD1. CDR1 is KGHDR, CDR2 SFDVKD, per germline. The ends lost 3 bases at V and 5 bases at J; junction bases unmatched: 9. The CDR3 is 15 amino acids. DNA of the CDR3: TGTGCCACCAGTGATCCAGCGACAGGGATCGACGAGCAGTACTTC. The encoded protein is CATSDPATGIDEQYF.

This clonotype was observed a handful of times. This chain links TRBV6-5 with TRBJ2-7; D is perhaps TRBD1 (6 bases). This CDR3 spans 14 amino acids. Per the germline V gene, CDR1 is MNHEY and CDR2 is SVGAGI. With 2 bases removed from V and 4 bases from J, the gap between germline ends came to 12 bases. The CDR3 reads CASSYGGGTYEQYF. The CDR3 nucleotides read TGTGCCAGCAGTTACGGGGGCGGAACATACGAGCAGTACTTC.

This chain uses TRBV7-9 with TRBJ1-1, with D maybe TRBD1 (6 bases). The CDR3 has 15 amino acids. V was shortened by 4 bases and J by 5 bases, with 17 bases between the two germline ends. Germline assignment: CDR1 SEHNR and CDR2 FQNEAQ (reference sequence). This chain's CDR3 is CASSSPETQGTEAFF. The CDR3 DNA reads TGTGCCAGCAGCTCACCAGAAACACAGGGAACTGAAGCTTTCTTT. The full variable domain, its missing parts supplied by reference TRBV7-9 and TRBJ1-1, is DTGVSQNPRHKITKRGQNVTFRCDPISEHNRLYWYRQTLGQGPEFLTYFQNEAQLEKSRLLSDRFSAERPKGSFSTLEIQRTEQGDSAMYLCASSSPETQGTEAFFGQGTRLTVV.

This clonotype was seen only a few times. The chain is built from TRBV7-9 and TRBJ2-5, with TRBD1 matching over 9 bases. The germline V gene has CDR1 SEHNR and CDR2 FQNEAQ (reference sequence). V gave up 3 bases and J gave up 0 bases; unmatched junction bases: 2. CDR3 length: 15 residues. The DNA for the CDR3 is TGTGCCAGCAGCTTTGGGGACAGGGACCAAGAGACCCAGTACTTC. As protein: CASSFGDRDQETQYF.

The chain has TRBV20-1 and TRBJ2-7, with TRBD2 matching 7 bases. The CDR3 loop spans 16 amino acids. Germline loops: CDR1 DFQATT, CDR2 SNEGSKA (reference sequence). V shed 0 bases, J shed 0 bases, and the junction held 8 bases outside the gene matches. The CDR3 DNA reads as TGCAGTGCTAGAGACGTTAGCGGGTCGAGCTCCTACGAGCAGTACTTC. Translation gives CSARDVSGSSSYEQYF.

This clonotype was detected many times. The chain is built from TRBV18 and TRBJ2-7; 10 bases agree with TRBD1. V dropped 8 bases and J dropped 2; count of bases not matched to a gene: 6. The V gene's germline CDR1 is KGHSH and CDR2 LQKENI. This CDR3 has 14 amino acids. The CDR3 DNA reads TGTGCCAGCAGCCCGGGACAGGGGCCCTACGAGCAGTACTTC. Translating it yields CASSPGQGPYEQYF. The whole variable domain, filled in from reference TRBV18 and TRBJ2-7, reads NAGVMQNPRHLVRRRGQEARLRCSPMKGHSHVYWYRQLPEEGLKFMVYLQKENIIDESGMPKERFSAEFPKEGPSILRIQQVVRGDSAAYFCASSPGQGPYEQYFGPGTRLTVT.

The rearrangement uses TRBV6-1 and TRBJ2-7; the D gene is possibly TRBD1 (6 bases). The CDR3 has 14 amino acids. Trimming stripped 5 bases from V and 3 bases from J, with 14 bases between. Germline V gene sequence: CDR1 MNHNS, CDR2 SASEGT. This CDR3 is CASSLEGGFYEQYF. The CDR3 bases are TGTGCCAGCAGTCTGGAAGGGGGTTTCTACGAGCAGTACTTC.

At least ten counts were recorded for this clonotype. This rearrangement joins TRBV12-3 or TRBV12-4 to TRBJ2-3; TRBD2 matches 9 bases. V was clipped by 9 bases and J by 0 bases; unmatched bases: 4. The CDR3 sequence is 14 residues long. CDR3 bases: TGTGCCAGTGTTACTAGCGGGAGCACAGATACGCAGTATTTT. It encodes CASVTSGSTDTQYF.

The chain couples TRBV10-3 to TRBJ2-1; 11 bases fit TRBD1. Germline assignment: CDR1 ENHRY and CDR2 SYGVKD. The CDR3 totals 14 residues. V was clipped by 6 bases and J by 6 bases; unmatched bases: 4. CDR3 region: CAISGQGAINEQFF. Written as DNA, the CDR3 is TGTGCCATCAGCGGACAGGGGGCCATCAATGAGCAGTTCTTC.

The chain links TRBV27 to TRBJ2-1; D possibly uses TRBD1 or TRBD2 (5 bases each). V lost 5 bases and J 9 bases, leaving 17 bases between the germline ends. Germline V gives CDR1 MNHEY, CDR2 SMNVEV (reference sequence). The CDR3 spans 14 residues. In DNA form, the CDR3 reads TGTGCCAGCAGTATAATGGGACCGTCGGGTGAGCAGTTCTTC. It specifies CASSIMGPSGEQFF.

V is TRBV7-3 and J is TRBJ2-3, with 7 bases fitting TRBD2. Germline lookup yields CDR1 SGHTA and CDR2 FQGTGA. The CDR3 runs to 15 residues. Trimming removed 2 bases from V and 6 bases from J; junction bases left unmatched: 8. DNA for the CDR3: TGTGCCAGCAGCTTATTGGCTAGCGGTGGGGATACGCAGTATTTT. This gives the protein CASSLLASGGDTQYF. The whole variable domain, filled in from reference TRBV7-3 and TRBJ2-3, reads GAGVSQTPSNKVTEKGKYVELRCDPISGHTALYWYRQSLGQGPEFLIYFQGTGAADDSGLPNDRFFAVRPEGSVSTLKIQRTERGDSAVYLCASSLLASGGDTQYFGPGTRLTVL.

The rearrangement uses TRBV2 and TRBJ1-5; D is perhaps TRBD1 (6 bases). The germline V gene has CDR1 SNHLY and CDR2 FYNNEI. Deletions cut 8 bases from V and 5 bases from J, with 19 bases between. CDR3 length: 15 residues. The CDR3 DNA reads as TGTGCCAGCGGGAGGGGGAGGGCGAAGGATCAGCCCCAGCATTTT. It yields the protein CASGRGRAKDQPQHF.

The sample holds a few counts of this clonotype. This CDR3 is CASSEVLGQGSFYEQYF. For the CDR3, the DNA is TGTGCCAGCAGTGAGGTTTTGGGACAGGGGAGCTTTTACGAGCAGTACTTC. J is TRBJ2-7 and V is TRBV6-1; 10 nucleotides match TRBD1. The V segment lost 3 bases and the J segment 4 bases; nucleotides outside the gene matches: 12. CDR1 MNHNS and CDR2 SASEGT come from the germline V gene. The CDR3 runs to 17 residues.

This clonotype was detected a few times. The chain employs TRBV27 and TRBJ2-4, with D perhaps TRBD1 (5 bases). V lost 2 bases and J lost 7, with 12 bases in between. This CDR3 has 14 residues. Germline V lookup: CDR1 MNHEY, CDR2 SMNVEV (reference sequence). The CDR3 DNA reads as TGTGCCAGCAGTTTACGTCACTGGGGCAACATTCAGTACTTC. Its protein product is CASSLRHWGNIQYF.

This clonotype showed up just a few times. The chain links TRBV3-1 to TRBJ1-1, with D tentatively TRBD1 (6 bases). CDR1 and CDR2 from the germline V gene are LGHDT and YNNKEL (reference sequence). The CDR3 contains 15 residues. The V end lost 4 bases, the J end lost 4 bases, and 16 bases lay between the germline ends. The CDR3 DNA reads TGTGCCAGCAGCCCCAGGGGCGTATCGGGCACTGAAGCTTTCTTT. Its protein product is CASSPRGVSGTEAFF.

The V call is TRBV7-8, the J call TRBJ2-1, with D perhaps matching TRBD2 (5 bases). The CDR3 loop spans 14 amino acids. The V end lost 2 bases, the J end lost 6 bases, and 11 bases lay between the germline ends. The V gene's germline CDR1 is SGHVS and CDR2 FQNEAQ. The DNA for the CDR3 is TGTGCCAGCAGCTTAAGGCGGGCGCTCAATGAGCAGTTCTTC. Its translation: CASSLRRALNEQFF. Complete variable domain (other parts from reference TRBV7-8 and TRBJ2-1): GAGVSQSPRYKVAKRGQDVALRCDPISGHVSLFWYQQALGQGPEFLTYFQNEAQLDKSGLPSDRFFAERPEGSVSTLKIQRTQQEDSAVYLCASSLRRALNEQFFGPGTRLTVL.

This chain links TRBV6-2 or TRBV6-3 with TRBJ2-3; 14 bases fit TRBD2. The trim removed 5 bases at V and 4 bases at J, leaving 11 bases unmatched. Looked up from germline, CDR1 is MNHEY and CDR2 is SVGEGT. CDR3 length: 18 residues. CDR3 loop: CASSRDGGLAGGPDTQYF. In DNA form, the CDR3 reads TGTGCCAGCAGTCGAGACGGAGGACTAGCGGGGGGCCCAGATACGCAGTATTTT.

This chain joins TRBV7-9 and TRBJ2-3, with D tentatively TRBD2 (7 bases). The CDR3 runs to 18 residues. The V gene's germline CDR1 is SEHNR and CDR2 FQNEAQ (reference sequence). The V end lost 4 bases, the J end lost 0 bases, and 20 bases lay between the germline ends. The CDR3 DNA reads as TGTGCCAGCAGCTCTGGGGGTGGCGGGGGCTTCAGCACAGATACGCAGTATTTT. Translation gives CASSSGGGGGFSTDTQYF.

This clonotype turned up a few times. The genes are TRBV4-3 and TRBJ2-7; D unclear. V was trimmed by 1 base and J by 4 bases, leaving 14 bases between them. The CDR3 runs 15 residues. Germline CDR1 reads LGHNA; CDR2 reads YSLEER. The CDR3 DNA follows: TGCGCCAGCAGCCAAGGGGTTGCAGCGATGTACGAGCAGTACTTC. It yields the protein CASSQGVAAMYEQYF.